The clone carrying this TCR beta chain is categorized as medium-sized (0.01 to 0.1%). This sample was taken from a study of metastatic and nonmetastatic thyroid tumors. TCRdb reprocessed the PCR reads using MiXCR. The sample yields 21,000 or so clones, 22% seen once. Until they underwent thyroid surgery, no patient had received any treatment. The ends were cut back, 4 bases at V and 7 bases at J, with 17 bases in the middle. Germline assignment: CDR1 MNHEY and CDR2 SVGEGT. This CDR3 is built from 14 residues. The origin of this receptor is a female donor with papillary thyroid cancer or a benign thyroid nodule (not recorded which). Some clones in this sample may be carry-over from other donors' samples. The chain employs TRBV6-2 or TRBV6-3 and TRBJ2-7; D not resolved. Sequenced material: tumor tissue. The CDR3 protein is CASSSLGWAGEQYF. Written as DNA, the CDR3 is TGTGCCAGCAGTTCCTTGGGATGGGCTGGGGAGCAGTACTTC.